The sequence of this TCR beta chain was determined in a study of cytomegalovirus exposure and HLA in healthy donors. Whole-study results and caveats: Per a later analysis, HLA-associated TCR beta chains showed more clonal expansion than other, equally common TCR beta chains. Reported performance of the classifier showed diagnosis of cytomegalovirus status with high specificity and sensitivity. In an earlier analysis, about 87% or about 30%: the productive usage of most TCR beta V segments.

PCR amplification relied on 60 Vbeta primers (plus 13 Jbeta primers). Using immunoSEQ multiplex PCR, the repertoire was profiled, and TCRdb retains in-frame clones only, with some absent. The repertoire holds about 92,000 clones, more than 65% seen once, with 1% to 1.5% in the top ten. Comments on this clone: Its antigen is unknown.

Sampled while nominally healthy, donors likely had unrecorded immune exposures. This CDR3 region has 20 residues. V lost 0 bases and J lost 1, with 21 bases in between. Germline V CDR1 and CDR2: LGHNA, YNFKEQ. This rearrangement joins TRBV4-2 to TRBJ1-4; D is unresolved. The sequencing sample was made of PBMCs. This receptor was taken from a girl aged 2 to 10 in good health and CMV-seropositive. CDR3 sequence reads: CASSQDAPSSGGGTNEKLFF. CDR3 DNA: TGTGCCAGCAGCCAAGACGCTCCCAGCTCGGGAGGAGGAACTAATGAAAAACTGTTTTTT.